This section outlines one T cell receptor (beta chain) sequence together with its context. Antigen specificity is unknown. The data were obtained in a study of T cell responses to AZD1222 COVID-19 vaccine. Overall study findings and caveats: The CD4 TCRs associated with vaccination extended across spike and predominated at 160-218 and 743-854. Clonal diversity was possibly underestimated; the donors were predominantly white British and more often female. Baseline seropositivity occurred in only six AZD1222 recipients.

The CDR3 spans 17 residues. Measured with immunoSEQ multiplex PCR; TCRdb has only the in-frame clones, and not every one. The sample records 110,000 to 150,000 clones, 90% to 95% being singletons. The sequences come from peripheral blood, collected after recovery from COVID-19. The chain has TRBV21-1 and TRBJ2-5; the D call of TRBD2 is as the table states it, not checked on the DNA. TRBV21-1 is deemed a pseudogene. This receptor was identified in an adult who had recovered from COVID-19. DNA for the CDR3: TGTGCCAGCAGCAAACTCCTAGCGGGTGTGTGTCAAGAGACCCAGTACTTC. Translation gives CASSKLLAGVCQETQYF.